This T cell receptor beta chain appears in the sequencing data of a study of neurological immune-mediated disorders. With 10-nucleotide random UMIs, 5'RACE was used to make the cDNA. MiXCR, run by TCRdb on the 5' RACE reads, gives a single entry per CDR3 protein. Of 17,000 or so distinct CDR3 sequences detected, 2.6% appear once; the ten largest clones hold 5.5%. The CDR3 consists of 13 residues. V lost 2 bases, J lost 5 bases, and 7 bases lay in between. The V gene's germline CDR1 is SEHNR and CDR2 FQNEAQ (reference sequence). Notes on this clonotype: The antigen is not known.

Study-level points and caveats: Levels of TCR clonal expansion peaked in HTLV-1-associated myelopathy and reached their lowest in multiple sclerosis, under those of healthy controls. None of the CDR3 amino acid sequences of expanded clones were shared across subjects, and this suggested private repertoires in all groups.

This sequence was found in a woman between 18 and 29 years old with multiple sclerosis. This chain connects TRBV7-9 to TRBJ1-5; D is unresolved. Sequenced material: PBMCs. The CDR3 reads CASSLSGYQPQHF. The CDR3 bases are TGTGCCAGCAGCTTATCAGGATATCAGCCCCAGCATTTT.